This TCR beta chain was captured by sequencing in a study of blood T cell repertoires in COVID-19. Study at large: Sample material is recorded as cDNA or gDNA derived from T cells, B-cell-depleted T cells, or PBMCs.

Generated by immunoSEQ multiplex PCR, the TCRdb table keeps only in-frame clones and is missing some. The profile shows 65,000 to 80,000 clones, roughly four fifths of them singletons. The junction had 12 bases not matched to a gene; V was cut back by 5 bases and J by 7 bases. This CDR3 contains 16 residues. Germline V gene sequence: CDR1 SGHVS, CDR2 FNYEAQ. Sequences were obtained from peripheral blood. The chain links TRBV7-6 to TRBJ2-1, with TRBD2 identical over 9 bases. The clonotype originates from a man aged 50 to 59 with acute or convalescent COVID-19. As DNA, the CDR3 is TGTGCCAGCAGCCGGACCGGCGGGGGGGCGTTAAATGAGCAGTTCTTC. It encodes CASSRTGGGALNEQFF. Full variable domain (missing parts from reference TRBV7-6 and TRBJ2-1): GAGVSQSPRYKVTKRGQDVALRCDPISGHVSLYWYRQALGQGPEFLTYFNYEAQQDKSGLPNDRFSAERPEGSISTLTIQRTEQRDSAMYRCASSRTGGGALNEQFFGPGTRLTVL.